At least ten counts were recorded for the clone carrying this TCR beta chain. The data were taken from a study of T cells in Graves' hyperthyroidism and ophthalmopathy. Overall study context: Before any treatment, at initial diagnosis, peripheral blood was collected.

RNA transcripts provided the source from which TCR beta CDR3 regions were amplified. The HTBI primer set was used in a first-round RT-PCR of the TCR CDR3. TCRdb re-derived calls from the multiplex PCR reads in MiXCR, one entry per CDR3 protein. Among about 560,000 distinct CDR3 sequences, around 17% were seen once, and the ten largest hold about 17%. The CDR3 length is 18 residues. Looked up from germline, CDR1 is SEHNR and CDR2 is FQNEAQ (reference sequence). V was clipped by 4 bases and J by 2 bases; unmatched bases: 11. Aged 18 to 65, the patients had hyperthyroidism that was newly diagnosed and had lasted under 2 months. The authors took PBMCs from 7.5 to 10 ml fresh peripheral blood.

This TCR came from a woman under 30 with Graves' hyperthyroidism. Input material: blood. The chain is built from TRBV7-9 and TRBJ2-7, with 13 bases lining up with TRBD2. The chain's CDR3 is CASSSPGTSGMMAYEQYF. The CDR3, as DNA: TGTGCCAGCAGCTCCCCCGGGACTAGCGGGATGATGGCCTACGAGCAGTACTTC.